This TCR beta chain is drawn from a study of blood T cell repertoires in COVID-19. Looking at the study overall: Specimens from acute and convalescent COVID-19 originated in the United States, Italy and Spain. T cells, B-cell-depleted T cells, or PBMCs provided the cDNA or gDNA that served as material.

Original handling: Counts of nucleated cells, estimated from reference gene primer amplification, were obtained. TCRdb's table, derived via immunoSEQ multiplex PCR, lists solely in-frame clones and lacks some. V and J calls plus clone size are reproduced from that table; the DNA served to infer D and trimming. Found here are tens of thousands of clones, approximately 85% of them singletons; the top ten hold approximately 3%. CDR1 is LGHNA and CDR2 is YNFKEQ in the germline V gene. This CDR3 has 16 amino acids. With 1 base removed from V and 4 bases from J, the gap between germline ends came to 16 bases. In this sample, this clone turned up a few times.

This chain connects TRBV4-2 to TRBJ1-2; possibly TRBD1 for D (5 bases). Sequenced sample: peripheral blood. This TCR was sampled from a woman aged 55-75 years with acute or convalescent COVID-19. The CDR3 sequence is CASSQVGPGQVYGYTF. As DNA, the CDR3 is TGTGCCAGCAGCCAAGTCGGCCCAGGGCAAGTCTATGGCTACACCTTC.